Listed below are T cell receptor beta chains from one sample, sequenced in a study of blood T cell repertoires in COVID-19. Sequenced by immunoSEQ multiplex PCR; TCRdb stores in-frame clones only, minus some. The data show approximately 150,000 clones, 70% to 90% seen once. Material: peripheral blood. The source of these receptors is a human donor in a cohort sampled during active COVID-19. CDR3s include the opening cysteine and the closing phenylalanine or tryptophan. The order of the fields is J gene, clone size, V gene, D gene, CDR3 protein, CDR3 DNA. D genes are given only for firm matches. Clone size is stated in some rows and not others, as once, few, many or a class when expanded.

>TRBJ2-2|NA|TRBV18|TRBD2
CASSPGLAPSGELFF
TGTGCCAGCTCACCGGGACTAGCTCCATCCGGGGAGCTGTTTTTT
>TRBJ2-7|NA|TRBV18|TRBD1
CASSPLPQGDLLYEQYF
TGTGCCAGCTCACCACTTCCGCAGGGGGATCTGCTCTACGAGCAGTACTTC
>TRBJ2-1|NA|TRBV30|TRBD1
CASSRDRGFDEQFF
TGTGCCAGTAGCCGGGACAGGGGATTCGATGAGCAGTTCTTC
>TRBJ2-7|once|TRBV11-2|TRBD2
CASSLGFGGRGAYEQYF
TGTGCCAGCAGCTTAGGGTTTGGCGGGAGGGGTGCCTACGAGCAGTACTTC
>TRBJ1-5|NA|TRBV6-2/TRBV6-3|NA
CASSYGRVGQPQHF
TGTGCCAGCAGTTACGGCAGGGTCGGGCAGCCCCAGCATTTT
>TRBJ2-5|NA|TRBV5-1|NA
CASSFNREHETQYF
TGCGCCAGCAGCTTCAATCGGGAACACGAGACCCAGTACTTC
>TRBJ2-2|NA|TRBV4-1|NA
CASSQATGSGELFF
TGCGCCAGCAGCCAAGCCACAGGGTCCGGGGAGCTGTTTTTT
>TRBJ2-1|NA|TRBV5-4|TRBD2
CASSFRLRLAGGSDEQFF
TGTGCCAGCAGCTTCCGACTCCGACTAGCGGGAGGGAGCGATGAGCAGTTCTTC
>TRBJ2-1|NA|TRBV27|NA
CASSISGLTHFYNEQFF
TGTGCCAGCAGCATTAGCGGCCTGACGCATTTCTACAATGAGCAGTTCTTC
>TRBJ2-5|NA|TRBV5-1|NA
CASSSGAPEAQYF
TGCGCCAGCAGCTCTGGAGCCCCCGAGGCCCAGTACTTC
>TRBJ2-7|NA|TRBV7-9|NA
CASSLAGGGGPDQYF
TGTGCCAGCAGCTTAGCTGGGGGGGGCGGACCCGACCAGTACTTC
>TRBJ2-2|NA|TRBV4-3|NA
CASSSVQGGWTGELFF
TGCGCCAGCAGTTCCGTGCAGGGGGGTTGGACCGGGGAGCTGTTTTTT
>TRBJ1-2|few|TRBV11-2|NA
CASSLGAGTGYTF
TGTGCCAGCAGCTTAGGGGCGGGCACCGGCTACACCTTC
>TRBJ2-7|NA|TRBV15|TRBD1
CATSAGTEAYEQYF
TGTGCCACCAGCGCCGGGACAGAGGCCTACGAGCAGTACTTC
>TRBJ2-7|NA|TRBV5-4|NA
CATEPAGQSYEQYF
TGTGCCACCGAGCCTGCCGGACAGTCCTACGAGCAGTACTTC
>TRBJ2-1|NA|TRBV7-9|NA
CASSSPPLNEQFF
TGTGCCAGCAGCTCCCCCCCTCTCAATGAGCAGTTCTTC
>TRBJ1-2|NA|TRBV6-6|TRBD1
CASSPTGTGNYGYTF
TGTGCCAGCAGCCCGACCGGGACAGGGAACTATGGCTACACCTTC
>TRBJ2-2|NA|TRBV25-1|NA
CASSVGGLDTGELFF
TGTGCCAGCAGTGTCGGGGGGCTCGACACCGGGGAGCTGTTTTTT
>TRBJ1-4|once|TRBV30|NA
CACHPGHRAEKLFF
TGTGCCTGCCACCCGGGACATCGGGCGGAGAAACTGTTTTTT
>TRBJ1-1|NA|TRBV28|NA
CASSLSVTEAFF
TGTGCCAGCAGTTTGTCCGTCACTGAAGCTTTCTTT
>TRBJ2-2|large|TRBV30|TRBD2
CASSGGGGTGELFF
TGTGCCTCCTCGGGAGGCGGAGGGACCGGGGAGCTGTTTTTT
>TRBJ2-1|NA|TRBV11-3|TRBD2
CASSFGLAAYNEQFF
TGTGCCAGCAGCTTTGGCCTAGCGGCATACAATGAGCAGTTCTTC
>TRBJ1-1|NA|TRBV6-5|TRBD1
CASSRNRGDTEAFF
TGTGCCAGCAGTCGGAACAGGGGGGACACTGAAGCTTTCTTT
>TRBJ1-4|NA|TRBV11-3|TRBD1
CASSPRTGSTNEKLFF
TGTGCCAGCAGCCCACGGACAGGCTCAACTAATGAAAAACTGTTTTTT
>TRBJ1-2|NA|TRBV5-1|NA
CASSSGMTGGWYGYTF
TGCGCCAGCAGCTCGGGAATGACAGGTGGGTGGTATGGCTACACCTTC
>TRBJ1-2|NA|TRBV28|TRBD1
CASSLYRGHPGYTF
TGTGCCAGCAGTTTATACAGGGGGCATCCCGGCTACACCTTC
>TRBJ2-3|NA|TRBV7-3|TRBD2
CASSLRSGATDTQYF
TGTGCCAGCAGCTTACGTAGCGGGGCCACAGATACGCAGTATTTT
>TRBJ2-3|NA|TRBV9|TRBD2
CASSVGASGGAGTDTQYF
TGTGCCAGCAGCGTAGGGGCTAGCGGGGGGGCCGGCACAGATACGCAGTATTTT
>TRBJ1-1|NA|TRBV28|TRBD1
CASSPTGGHTLNTEAFF
TGTGCCAGCAGTCCGACAGGGGGCCACACCCTGAACACTGAAGCTTTCTTT
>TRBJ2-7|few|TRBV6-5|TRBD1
CASSYQGTGNYEQYF
TGTGCCAGCAGTTACCAAGGGACAGGGAACTACGAGCAGTACTTC
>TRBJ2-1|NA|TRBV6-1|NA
CASSERGAPPYNEQFF
TGTGCCAGCAGTGAACGGGGGGCCCCCCCCTACAATGAGCAGTTCTTC
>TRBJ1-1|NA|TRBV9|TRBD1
CASSPLIVTGGMNTEAFF
TGTGCCAGCAGCCCCCTCATCGTTACAGGGGGAATGAACACTGAAGCTTTCTTT
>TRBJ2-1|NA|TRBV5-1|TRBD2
CASSLGLAGGPDLDEQFF
TGCGCCAGCAGCTTGGGGCTAGCGGGAGGGCCCGATCTTGATGAGCAGTTCTTC
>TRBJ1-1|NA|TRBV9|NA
CASSVAGMNTEAFF
TGTGCCAGCAGCGTAGCCGGTATGAACACTGAAGCTTTCTTT
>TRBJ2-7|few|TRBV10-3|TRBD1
CAISESGTAYEQYF
TGTGCCATCAGTGAGTCCGGGACAGCCTACGAGCAGTACTTC
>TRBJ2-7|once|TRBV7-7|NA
CASSRNSYEQYF
TGTGCCAGCAGCCGGAACAGCTACGAGCAGTACTTC
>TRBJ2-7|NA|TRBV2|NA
CASSTLMGGTYEQYF
TGTGCCAGCAGTACCCTTATGGGGGGTACCTACGAGCAGTACTTC